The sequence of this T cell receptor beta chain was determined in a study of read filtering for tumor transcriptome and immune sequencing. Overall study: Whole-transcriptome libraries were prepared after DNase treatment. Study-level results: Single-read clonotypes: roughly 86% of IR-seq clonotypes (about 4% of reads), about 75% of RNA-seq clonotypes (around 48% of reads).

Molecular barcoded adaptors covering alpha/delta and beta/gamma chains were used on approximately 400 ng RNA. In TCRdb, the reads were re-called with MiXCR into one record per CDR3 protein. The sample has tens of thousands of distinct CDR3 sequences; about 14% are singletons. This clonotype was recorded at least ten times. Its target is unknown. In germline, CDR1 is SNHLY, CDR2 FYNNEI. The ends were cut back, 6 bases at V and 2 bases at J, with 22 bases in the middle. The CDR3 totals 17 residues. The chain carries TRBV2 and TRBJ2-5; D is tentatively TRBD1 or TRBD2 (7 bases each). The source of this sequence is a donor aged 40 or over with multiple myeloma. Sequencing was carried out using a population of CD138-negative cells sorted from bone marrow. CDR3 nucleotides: TGTGCCAGCAGAAAACCCGAGGGAGGGGGCCGACAAGAGACCCAGTACTTC. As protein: CASRKPEGGGRQETQYF.